The 15 T cell receptor beta chains presented below share a single source sample, sequenced in a study of shared clonotypes between healthy human individuals. Here immunoSEQ multiplex PCR was the method, and the copy in TCRdb shows in-frame clones only, minus some. The sample has about 460,000 clones; 60% to 80% are singletons. Sequenced: PBMCs. Source of these receptors: a woman between 35 and 50 years old in good health. Some clones in this sample may be carry-over from other donors' samples.

V and J are TRBV28 and TRBJ1-2; tentatively, D is TRBD1 (5 bases). Germline loops: CDR1 MDHEN, CDR2 SYDVKM. This CDR3 contains 16 residues. With 5 bases removed from V and 4 bases from J, the gap between germline ends came to 20 bases. The CDR3 spells CASSGVDGGESYGYTF. CDR3 nucleotide sequence: TGTGCCAGCAGTGGAGTCGATGGGGGGGAAAGCTATGGCTACACCTTC.

The count of this clone is one. A much larger clone lies one base from this, so it may be a read error. The chain is built from TRBV6-6 and TRBJ2-1; 10 nucleotides line up with TRBD1. With V trimmed by 7 bases and J by 7 bases, 7 bases remained unmatched. Germline V CDR1 and CDR2: MNHNY, SVGAGI (reference sequence). The CDR3 length is 14 residues. The CDR3 DNA is TGTGCCAGCAACCGAGACAGGGGGCAGAATGAGCAGTTCTTC. Its protein is CASNRDRGQNEQFF.

This rearrangement joins TRBV4-3 to TRBJ2-1, with 10 bases aligning to TRBD2. The J segment lost 8 bases and the V segment lost 4 bases, leaving 17 bases of the junction unmatched. CDR3 length equals 18 residues. Germline V gene data show CDR1 as LGHNA and CDR2 as YSLEER. The CDR3 loop is CASSLQGLSSGSDDEQFF. The CDR3 nucleotides are TGCGCCAGCAGCCTCCAAGGTCTTTCTAGCGGGAGCGACGATGAGCAGTTCTTC.

This chain connects TRBV29-1 to TRBJ2-7; 8 bases map to TRBD2. Germline CDR1 reads SQVTM; CDR2 reads ANQGSEA. Germline trimming cut 5 bases from V and 1 base from J; bases unmatched to any gene: 7. The CDR3 totals 14 residues. This chain's CDR3 is CSVSGGALSYEQYF. CDR3 nucleotides: TGCAGCGTTTCGGGGGGGGCGTTATCCTACGAGCAGTACTTC.

The gene calls are TRBV18 and TRBJ2-7; TRBD1 agrees at 8 bases. The CDR3 has 15 residues. Germline V gene lookup returns CDR1 KGHSH and CDR2 LQKENI. The V and J ends lost 4 bases and 5 bases, in that order; junction bases with no gene match: 10. This CDR3 reads CASSLDRGIGDEQYF. The CDR3 DNA reads TGTGCCAGCTCACTCGACAGGGGCATAGGTGACGAGCAGTACTTC.

The chain carries TRBV7-9 and TRBJ1-1; D is ambiguous. CDR1 SEHNR and CDR2 FQNEAQ come from the germline V gene (reference sequence). The germline V and J ends were trimmed by 6 bases and 8 bases, with 13 bases remaining between them. This CDR3 is 12 amino acids long. The CDR3: CASSSSGPEAFF. CDR3 nucleotides: TGTGCCAGCAGTTCCTCCGGGCCCGAAGCTTTCTTT.

The J gene is TRBJ1-1, the V gene TRBV5-8; no clear D gene. Trimming stripped 4 bases from V and 7 bases from J, with 11 bases between. CDR1 is SGHTS, CDR2 YDEGEE, per germline. The CDR3 runs 12 residues. This chain's CDR3 is CASSPGRGEAFF. Written as DNA, the CDR3 is TGTGCCAGCAGCCCTGGAAGAGGTGAAGCTTTCTTT.

The genes are TRBV6-1 and TRBJ2-7; D call uncertain. From germline, CDR1 is MNHNS and CDR2 SASEGT. V was trimmed by 0 bases and J by 4 bases, leaving 10 bases between them. CDR3 length: 14 amino acids. The CDR3 protein is CASSEAIRTYEQYF. For the CDR3, the DNA is TGTGCCAGCAGTGAAGCGATTAGAACGTACGAGCAGTACTTC.

The V gene is TRBV19, the J gene TRBJ2-3; TRBD2 agrees at 9 bases. CDR1 LNHDA and CDR2 SQIVND come from the germline V gene (reference sequence). V shed 5 bases and J 2 bases; nucleotides not matched to a gene: 8. The CDR3 spans 16 residues. The CDR3 reads CASSSSTSGFTDTQYF. The CDR3 DNA is TGTGCCAGTAGTTCGTCGACTAGCGGCTTCACAGATACGCAGTATTTT. The complete variable domain, with remaining parts taken from reference TRBV19 and TRBJ2-3, reads DGGITQSPKYLFRKEGQNVTLSCEQNLNHDAMYWYRQDPGQGLRLIYYSQIVNDFQKGDIAEGYSVSREKKESFPLTVTSAQKNPTAFYLCASSSSTSGFTDTQYFGPGTRLTVL.

For this clone: A read error is likely here: a far larger clone is one base away. Here the CDR3 omits its conserved ending phenylalanine or tryptophan, so a read error is the likely source. The V gene is TRBV29-1, the J gene TRBJ1-1; tentatively, D is TRBD1 (5 bases). Per the germline V gene, CDR1 is SQVTM and CDR2 is ANQGSEA. The length of the CDR3 is 13 residues. Trimming took 2 bases from V and 1 from J, leaving 8 bases between them. The CDR3 reads CSVEKGQNTEAFL. CDR3 DNA: TGCAGCGTTGAAAAGGGGCAGAACACTGAAGCTTTCCTT.

This clone was counted a single time. This chain links TRBV18 with TRBJ2-5; D unclear. This CDR3 contains 13 residues. The germline V gene encodes CDR1 KGHSH and CDR2 LQKENI. Trimming shortened V by 8 bases and J by 0 bases, and 10 bases separated the two germline ends. The CDR3 sequence is CASLGSYQETQYF. In nucleotides, the CDR3 is TGTGCCAGCCTGGGTTCGTACCAAGAGACCCAGTACTTC.

This clone was seen a few times. The chain combines TRBV6-1 with TRBJ1-1, with D uncertain. Per the germline V gene, CDR1 is MNHNS and CDR2 is SASEGT. V was cut by 3 bases and J by 1 base, with 6 bases left in between. The CDR3 extends over 13 amino acids. CDR3 DNA: TGTGCCAGCAGTGAGCGAGAGAACACTGAAGCTTTCTTT. Translated, it gives CASSERENTEAFF.

For this clone: Possible read error: a much larger clone is one base away. The chain uses TRBV5-4 and TRBJ2-1; the D gene is possibly TRBD2 (5 bases). CDR1 is SGHNT, CDR2 YYREEE, per germline (reference sequence). Trimming removed 1 base at V and 0 bases at J, with 8 bases between. This CDR3 has 15 amino acids. The CDR3 DNA reads as TGTGCCAGCAGCTTGATGGGGAGCTCCTACAATGAGCAGTTCTTC. The encoded protein is CASSLMGSSYNEQFF.

J is TRBJ2-7 and V is TRBV6-1; D may be TRBD1 (6 bases). Germline CDR1 and CDR2: MNHNS and SASEGT. This CDR3 comprises 15 residues. V lost 11 bases to trimming and J lost 1 base, with 21 bases between them. The CDR3 here is CACQQRGRGSYEQYF. The CDR3 DNA is TGTGCCTGCCAACAAAGGGGCAGGGGTTCCTACGAGCAGTACTTC.

A single count supports this clone. V and J are TRBV7-2 and TRBJ1-2; D ambiguous. The CDR3 loop spans 13 amino acids. Trimming removed 4 bases from V and 7 bases from J, with 13 bases in between. Germline V gene sequence: CDR1 SGHTA, CDR2 FQGNSA. CDR3 in DNA: TGTGCCAGCAGCTCCGTGGGCGAAGGTGGCTACACCTTC. Amino acids: CASSSVGEGGYTF. The full variable domain, in which reference TRBV7-2 and TRBJ1-2 provide the parts outside the CDR3, is GAGVSQSPSNKVTEKGKDVELRCDPISGHTALYWYRQSLGQGLEFLIYFQGNSAPDKSGLPSDRFSAERTGGSVSTLTIQRTQQEDSAVYLCASSSVGEGGYTFGSGTRLTVV.